This T cell receptor (beta chain) stems from a study of read filtering for tumor transcriptome and immune sequencing. Turning to the study itself: Transcriptome libraries were built from DNase-treated RNA. TCR-mapped reads were about 4.05 to 11 million with IR-seq versus about 85 to 1,300 with RNA-seq. Study-level points and caveats: Roughly 80% of IR-seq clonotypes had a single read, yet these held approximately 4% of reads.

In its sample, this clonotype was seen a few times. The antigen is unknown. The library was built from around 0.4 ug RNA with molecular barcoded adaptors for alpha/delta and beta/gamma chains. TCRdb processed the reads anew with MiXCR; each CDR3 protein has one entry. The sample carries some 50,000 distinct CDR3 sequences, around 21% recorded once. Germline V gene sequence: CDR1 SGHTA, CDR2 FQGNSA. Trimming took off 0 bases at V and 3 bases at J, with 3 bases between the two ends. This CDR3 has 13 residues. The genes are TRBV7-2 and TRBJ1-5, with D unclear. Material for sequencing was a population of CD138-negative cells sorted from bone marrow. This receptor was identified in a donor at least 40 years old with multiple myeloma. The CDR3 loop is CASSLALNQPQHF. CDR3 sequence (DNA): TGTGCCAGCAGCTTAGCCCTCAATCAGCCCCAGCATTTT.